This T cell receptor beta chain was recorded in a study of CD8+ T cells in alopecia areata. Sequencing used cDNA as its template, made by extracting RNA and reverse transcribing it. This table comes from immunoSEQ multiplex PCR, and its TCRdb copy is limited to in-frame clones, with some not included. The top ten hold under 20% of the sample, which has 69,000 or so clones, approximately 64% seen once. The sequences come from CD8+ T cells sorted from blood, collected at week 0. The clonotype originates from a human donor with alopecia areata.

CDR3 amino acids: CASSVGLNEQFF. The CDR3 region has the DNA TGTGCCAGCAGTGTCGGCTTGAATGAGCAGTTCTTC. The gene calls are TRBV25-1 and TRBJ2-1; D gene unclear. This CDR3 contains 12 residues. Germline V gives CDR1 MGHDK, CDR2 SYGVNS. V was pared by 4 bases and J by 7 bases, with 8 bases between. The complete variable domain, with remaining parts taken from reference TRBV25-1 and TRBJ2-1, reads EADIYQTPRYLVIGTGKKITLECSQTMGHDKMYWYQQDPGMELHLIHYSYGVNSTEKGDLSSESTVSRIRTEHFPLTLESARPSHTSQYLCASSVGLNEQFFGPGTRLTVL.